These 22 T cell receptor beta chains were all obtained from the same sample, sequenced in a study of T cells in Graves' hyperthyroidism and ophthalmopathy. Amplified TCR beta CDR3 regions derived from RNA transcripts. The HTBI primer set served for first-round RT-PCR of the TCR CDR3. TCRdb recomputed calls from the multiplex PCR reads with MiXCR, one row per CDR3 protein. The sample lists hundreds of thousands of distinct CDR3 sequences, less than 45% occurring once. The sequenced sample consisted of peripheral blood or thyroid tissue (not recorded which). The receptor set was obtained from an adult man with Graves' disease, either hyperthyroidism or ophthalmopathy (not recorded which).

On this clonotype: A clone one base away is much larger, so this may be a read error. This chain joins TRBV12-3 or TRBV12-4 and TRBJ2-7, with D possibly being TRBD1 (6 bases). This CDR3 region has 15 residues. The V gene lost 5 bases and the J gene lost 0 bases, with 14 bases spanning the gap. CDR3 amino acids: CASSLDRISSYEQYF. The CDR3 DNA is TGTGCCAGCAGTCTCGACAGGATAAGCTCCTACGAGCAGTACTTC.

For the CDR3, the DNA is TGCAGCGTTTCATTCGGGACAGGGAGCTCCTACGAGCAGTACTTC. Translation gives CSVSFGTGSSYEQYF. This chain connects TRBV29-1 to TRBJ2-7; 9 bases are shared with TRBD1. J gave up 0 bases and V 5 bases, and 8 bases lay outside the gene matches. In germline, CDR1 is SQVTM, CDR2 ANQGSEA. The CDR3 spans 15 residues.

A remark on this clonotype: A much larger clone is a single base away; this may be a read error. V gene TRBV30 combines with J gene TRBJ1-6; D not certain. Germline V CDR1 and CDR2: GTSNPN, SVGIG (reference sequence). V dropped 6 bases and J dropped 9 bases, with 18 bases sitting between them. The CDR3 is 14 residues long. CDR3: CACSVRTGSSPLHF. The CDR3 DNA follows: TGTGCCTGCAGCGTTAGGACTGGATCTTCACCCCTCCACTTT.

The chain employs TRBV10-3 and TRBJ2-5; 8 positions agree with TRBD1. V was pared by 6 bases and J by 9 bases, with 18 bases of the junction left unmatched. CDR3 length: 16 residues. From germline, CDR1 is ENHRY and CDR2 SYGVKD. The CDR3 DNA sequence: TGTGCCATCAGGGGGGTTGGACAGGGCTCGAATCAGCCCCAGTACTTC. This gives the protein CAIRGVGQGSNQPQYF.

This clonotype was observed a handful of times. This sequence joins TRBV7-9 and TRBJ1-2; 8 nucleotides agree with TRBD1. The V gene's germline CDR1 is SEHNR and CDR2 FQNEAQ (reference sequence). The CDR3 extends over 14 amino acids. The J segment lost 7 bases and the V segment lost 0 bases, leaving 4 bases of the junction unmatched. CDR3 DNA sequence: TGTGCCAGCAGCTTAGCTGGACAGGGAGGTGGCTACACCTTC. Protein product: CASSLAGQGGGYTF.

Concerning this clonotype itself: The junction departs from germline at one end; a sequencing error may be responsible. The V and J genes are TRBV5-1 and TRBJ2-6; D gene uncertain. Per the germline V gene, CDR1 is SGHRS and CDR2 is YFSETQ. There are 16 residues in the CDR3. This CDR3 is CASSPEIFSGANVLTF. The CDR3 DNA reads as TGTGCCAGCAGCCCGGAGATATTCTCTGGGGCCAACGTCCTGACTTTC.

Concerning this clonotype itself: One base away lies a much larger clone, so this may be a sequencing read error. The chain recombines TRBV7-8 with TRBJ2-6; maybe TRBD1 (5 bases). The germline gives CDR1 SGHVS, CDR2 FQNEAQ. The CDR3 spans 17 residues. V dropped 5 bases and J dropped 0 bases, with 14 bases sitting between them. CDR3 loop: CASSLHIDSSGANVLTF. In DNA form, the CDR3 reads TGTGCCAGCAGCCTACACATAGACAGCTCTGGGGCCAACGTCCTGACTTTC.

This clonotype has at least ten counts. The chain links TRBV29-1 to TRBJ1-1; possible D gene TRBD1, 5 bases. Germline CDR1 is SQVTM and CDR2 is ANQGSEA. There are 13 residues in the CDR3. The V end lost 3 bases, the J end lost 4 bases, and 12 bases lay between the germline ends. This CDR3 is CSVDWQGGTEAFF. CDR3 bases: TGCAGCGTTGACTGGCAGGGAGGCACTGAAGCTTTCTTT.

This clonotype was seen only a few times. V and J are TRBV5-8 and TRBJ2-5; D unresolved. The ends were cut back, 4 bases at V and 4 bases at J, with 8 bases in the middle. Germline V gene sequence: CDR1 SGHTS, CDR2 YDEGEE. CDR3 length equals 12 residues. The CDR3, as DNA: TGTGCCAGCAGCCAAGAGCGAGAGACCCAGTACTTC. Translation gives CASSQERETQYF.

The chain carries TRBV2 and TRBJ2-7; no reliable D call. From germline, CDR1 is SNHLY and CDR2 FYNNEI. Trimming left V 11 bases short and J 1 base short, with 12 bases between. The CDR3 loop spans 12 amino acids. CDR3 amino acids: CAASLISYEQYF. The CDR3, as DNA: TGTGCCGCTAGTTTAATATCCTACGAGCAGTACTTC.

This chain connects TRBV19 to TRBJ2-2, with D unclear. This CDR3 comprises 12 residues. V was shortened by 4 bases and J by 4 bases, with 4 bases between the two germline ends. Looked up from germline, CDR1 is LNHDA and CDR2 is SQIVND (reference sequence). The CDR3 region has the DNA TGTGCCAGTAGTAGCGCCACCGGGGAGCTGTTTTTT. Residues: CASSSATGELFF.

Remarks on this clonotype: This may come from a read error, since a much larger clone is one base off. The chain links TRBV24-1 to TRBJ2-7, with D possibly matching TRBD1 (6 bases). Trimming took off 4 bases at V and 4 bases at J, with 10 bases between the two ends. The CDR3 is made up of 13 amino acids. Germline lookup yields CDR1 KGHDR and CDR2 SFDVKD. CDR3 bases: TGTGCCACCAGTGACCCCGACAGGTACGAGCAGTACTTC. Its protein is CATSDPDRYEQYF.

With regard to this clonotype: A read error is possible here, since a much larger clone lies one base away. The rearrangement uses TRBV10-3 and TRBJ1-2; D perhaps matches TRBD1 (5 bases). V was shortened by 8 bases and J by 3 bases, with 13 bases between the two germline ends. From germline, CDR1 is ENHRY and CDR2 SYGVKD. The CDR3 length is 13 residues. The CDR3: CAIGGGTDYGYTF. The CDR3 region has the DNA TGTGCCATCGGTGGGGGGACCGACTATGGCTACACCTTC.

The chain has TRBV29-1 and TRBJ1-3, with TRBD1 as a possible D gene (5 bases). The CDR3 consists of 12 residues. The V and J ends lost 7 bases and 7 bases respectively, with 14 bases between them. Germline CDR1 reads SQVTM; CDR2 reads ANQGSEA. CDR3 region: CSGGRVMNTIYF. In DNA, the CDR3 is TGCAGCGGAGGCAGGGTTATGAACACCATATATTTT.

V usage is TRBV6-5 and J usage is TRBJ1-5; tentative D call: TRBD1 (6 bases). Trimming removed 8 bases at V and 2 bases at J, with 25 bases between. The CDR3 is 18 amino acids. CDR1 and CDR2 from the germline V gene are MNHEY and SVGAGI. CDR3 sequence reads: CASSLIAGTSIGNQPQHF. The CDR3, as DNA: TGTGCCAGCTCACTTATCGCTGGGACATCGATTGGCAATCAGCCCCAGCATTTT.

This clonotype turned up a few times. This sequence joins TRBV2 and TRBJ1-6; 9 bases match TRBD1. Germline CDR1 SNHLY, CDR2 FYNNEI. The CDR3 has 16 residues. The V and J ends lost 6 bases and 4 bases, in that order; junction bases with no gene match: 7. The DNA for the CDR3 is TGTGCCAGCAGCGAACAGGGGGCATCTTATAATTCACCCCTCCACTTT. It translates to CASSEQGASYNSPLHF.

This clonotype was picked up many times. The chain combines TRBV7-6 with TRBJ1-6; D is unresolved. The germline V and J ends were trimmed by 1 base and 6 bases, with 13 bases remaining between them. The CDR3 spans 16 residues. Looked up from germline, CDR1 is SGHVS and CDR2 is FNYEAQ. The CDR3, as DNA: TGTGCCAGCAGCTTAGGGGTAGGGCCCGCTAATTCACCCCTCCACTTT. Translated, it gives CASSLGVGPANSPLHF.

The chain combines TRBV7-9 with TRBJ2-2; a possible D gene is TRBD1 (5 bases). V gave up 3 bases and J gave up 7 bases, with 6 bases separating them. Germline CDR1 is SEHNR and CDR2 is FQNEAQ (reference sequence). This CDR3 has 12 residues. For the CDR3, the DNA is TGTGCCAGCAGCTTCAGGGTCGGGGAGCTGTTTTTT. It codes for CASSFRVGELFF.

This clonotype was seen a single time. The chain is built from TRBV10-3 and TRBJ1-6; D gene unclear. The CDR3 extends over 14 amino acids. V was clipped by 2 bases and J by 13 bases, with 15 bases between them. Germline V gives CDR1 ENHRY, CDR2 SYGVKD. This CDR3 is CAISESEMGQPLHF. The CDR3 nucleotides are TGTGCCATCAGTGAGAGCGAGATGGGTCAGCCCCTCCACTTT.

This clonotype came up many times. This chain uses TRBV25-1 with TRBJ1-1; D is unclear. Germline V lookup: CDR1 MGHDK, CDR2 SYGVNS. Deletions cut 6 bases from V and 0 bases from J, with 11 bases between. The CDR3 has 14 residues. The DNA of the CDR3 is TGTGCCAGCAGAGATAGAGGACTGAACACTGAAGCTTTCTTT. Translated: CASRDRGLNTEAFF.

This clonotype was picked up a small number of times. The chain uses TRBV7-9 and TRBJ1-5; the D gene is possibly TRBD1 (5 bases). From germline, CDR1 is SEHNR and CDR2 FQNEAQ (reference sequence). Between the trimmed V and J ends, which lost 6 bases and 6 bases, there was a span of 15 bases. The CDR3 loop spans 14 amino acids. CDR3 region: CASRRDLGPQPQHF. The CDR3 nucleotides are TGTGCCAGCAGACGGGACCTAGGGCCTCAGCCCCAGCATTTT.

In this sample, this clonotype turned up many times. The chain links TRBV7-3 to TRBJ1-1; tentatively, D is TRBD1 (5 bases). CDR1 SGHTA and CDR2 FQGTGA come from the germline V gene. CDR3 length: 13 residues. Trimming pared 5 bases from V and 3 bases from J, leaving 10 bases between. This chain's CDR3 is CASSPDSYTEAFF. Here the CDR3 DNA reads TGTGCCAGCAGCCCTGACAGTTACACTGAAGCTTTCTTT.